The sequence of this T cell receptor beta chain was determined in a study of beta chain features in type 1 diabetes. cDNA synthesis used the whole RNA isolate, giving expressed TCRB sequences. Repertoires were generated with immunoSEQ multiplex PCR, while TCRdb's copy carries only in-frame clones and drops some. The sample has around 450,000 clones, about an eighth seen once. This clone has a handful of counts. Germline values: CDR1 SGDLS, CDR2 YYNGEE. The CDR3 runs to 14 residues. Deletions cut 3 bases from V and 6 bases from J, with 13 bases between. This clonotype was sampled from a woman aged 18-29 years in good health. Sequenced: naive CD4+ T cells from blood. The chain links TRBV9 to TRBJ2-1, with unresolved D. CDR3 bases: TGTGCCAGCAGCGCCTCACAATTGACCAATGAGCAGTTCTTC. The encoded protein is CASSASQLTNEQFF. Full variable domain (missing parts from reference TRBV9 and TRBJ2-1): DSGVTQTPKHLITATGQRVTLRCSPRSGDLSVYWYQQSLDQGLQFLIQYYNGEERAKGNILERFSAQQFPDLHSELNLSSLELGDSALYFCASSASQLTNEQFFGPGTRLTVL.